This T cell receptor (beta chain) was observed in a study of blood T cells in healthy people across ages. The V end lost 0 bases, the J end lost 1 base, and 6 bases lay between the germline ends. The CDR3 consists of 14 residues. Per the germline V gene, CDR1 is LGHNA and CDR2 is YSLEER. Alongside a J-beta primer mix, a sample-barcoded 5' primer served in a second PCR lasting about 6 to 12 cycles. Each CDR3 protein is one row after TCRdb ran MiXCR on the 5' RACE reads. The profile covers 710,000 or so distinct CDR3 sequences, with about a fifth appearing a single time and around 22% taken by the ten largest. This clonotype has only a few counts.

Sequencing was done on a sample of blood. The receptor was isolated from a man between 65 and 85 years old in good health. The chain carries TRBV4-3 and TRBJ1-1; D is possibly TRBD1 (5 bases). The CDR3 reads CASSQEGGNTEAFF. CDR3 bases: TGCGCCAGCAGCCAAGAGGGGGGGAACACTGAAGCTTTCTTT.